This T cell receptor (beta chain) is drawn from a study of T cell changes during pregnancy in multiple sclerosis. Clones were read by immunoSEQ multiplex PCR, and TCRdb kept only the in-frame ones, dropping some. The data show 40,000 to 50,000 clones, 80% to 90% seen once. CDR1 and CDR2 from the germline V gene are WSHSY and SAAADI. Trimming at V came to 2 bases and at J to 7 bases, leaving 4 bases not matched to a gene. The CDR3 consists of 14 residues. The input for sequencing was CD4+ T cells from peripheral blood mononuclear cells, taken in the first trimester of pregnancy. This chain links TRBV10-2 with TRBJ1-1, with 10 bases identical to TRBD1. This clonotype was obtained from a female donor with multiple sclerosis, enrolled in a pregnancy study. The CDR3 loop reads CASSERTGGREAFF. The DNA for the CDR3 is TGCGCCAGCAGTGAGAGGACAGGGGGACGTGAAGCTTTCTTT.